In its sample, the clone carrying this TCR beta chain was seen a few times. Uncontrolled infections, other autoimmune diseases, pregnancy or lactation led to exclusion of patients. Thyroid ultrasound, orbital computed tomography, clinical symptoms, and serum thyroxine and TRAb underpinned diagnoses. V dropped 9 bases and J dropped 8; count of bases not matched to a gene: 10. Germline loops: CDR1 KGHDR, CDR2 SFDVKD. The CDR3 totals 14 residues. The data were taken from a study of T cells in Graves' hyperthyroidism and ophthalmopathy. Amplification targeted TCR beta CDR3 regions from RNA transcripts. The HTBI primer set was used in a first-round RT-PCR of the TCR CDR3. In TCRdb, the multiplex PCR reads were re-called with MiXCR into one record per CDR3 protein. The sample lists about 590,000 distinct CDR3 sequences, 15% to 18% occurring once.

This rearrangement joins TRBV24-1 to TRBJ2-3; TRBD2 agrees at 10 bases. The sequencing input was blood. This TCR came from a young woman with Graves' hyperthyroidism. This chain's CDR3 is CATGAASGSGTQYF. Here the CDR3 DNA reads TGTGCCACCGGGGCGGCTAGCGGGAGTGGTACGCAGTATTTT.